This T cell receptor (beta chain) was obtained from a study of blood T cell repertoires in COVID-19. As for the study in general: Sites across the United States, Italy and Spain contributed samples from acute and convalescent COVID-19. The analysed material was cDNA or gDNA that came from T cells, B-cell-depleted T cells, or PBMCs.

In the authors' methods: Amplified reference gene primers provided the basis for estimating nucleated cell counts. Measured with immunoSEQ multiplex PCR; TCRdb has only the in-frame clones, and not every one. V, J and clone size were drawn from that table, and D and trimming were deduced from the DNA. The sample has 57,000 or so clones; around 87% are singletons. Looked up from germline, CDR1 is SGHAT and CDR2 is FQNNGV. V was clipped by 5 bases and J by 0 bases, with 13 bases between them. The CDR3 spans 15 residues. Source material: peripheral blood. This chain joins TRBV11-2 and TRBJ1-2; D is ambiguous. The clonotype originates from a human donor in a cohort sampled during active COVID-19. The CDR3, as DNA: TGTGCCAGCAGCCGAATGGACGGGGCTAACTATGGCTACACCTTC. It is translated as CASSRMDGANYGYTF.